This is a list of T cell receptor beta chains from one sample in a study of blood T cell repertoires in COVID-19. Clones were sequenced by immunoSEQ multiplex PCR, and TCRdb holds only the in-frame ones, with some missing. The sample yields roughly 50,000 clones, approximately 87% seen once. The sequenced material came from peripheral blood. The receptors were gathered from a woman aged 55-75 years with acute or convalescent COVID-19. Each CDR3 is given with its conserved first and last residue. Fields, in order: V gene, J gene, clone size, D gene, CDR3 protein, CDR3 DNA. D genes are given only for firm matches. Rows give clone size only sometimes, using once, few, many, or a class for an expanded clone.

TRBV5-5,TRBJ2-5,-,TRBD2,CASSNTLAGQETQYF,TGTGCCAGCAGCAACACACTAGCGGGGCAAGAGACCCAGTACTTC
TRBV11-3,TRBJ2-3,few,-,CASSPPEEHTQYF,TGTGCCAGCAGTCCCCCTGAGGAACATACGCAGTATTTT
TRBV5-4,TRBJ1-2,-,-,CASSLSGVRSYTF,TGTGCCAGCAGCTTGTCAGGGGTCAGAAGCTACACCTTC
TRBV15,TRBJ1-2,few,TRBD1,CATSRAGTATGYTF,TGTGCCACCAGCAGAGCGGGGACAGCAACCGGCTACACCTTC
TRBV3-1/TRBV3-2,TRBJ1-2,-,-,CASSQDVAAYGYTF,TGTGCCAGCAGCCAAGATGTGGCTGCCTATGGCTACACCTTC
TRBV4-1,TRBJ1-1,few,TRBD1,CASSQEKPGGEEAFF,TGCGCCAGCAGCCAAGAAAAGCCAGGGGGAGAAGAGGCTTTCTTT
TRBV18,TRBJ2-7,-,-,CASSPITGDEQYF,TGTGCCAGCTCACCGATTACCGGGGACGAGCAGTACTTC
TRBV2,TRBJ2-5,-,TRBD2,CASRRTGLATRETQYF,TGTGCCAGCAGAAGGACGGGACTAGCAACTAGAGAGACCCAGTACTTC
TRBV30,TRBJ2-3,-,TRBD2,CAWHSGTSVTDTQYF,TGTGCCTGGCACTCCGGGACTAGCGTCACAGATACGCAGTATTTT
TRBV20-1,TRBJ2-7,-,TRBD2,CSASGLAGGTLYEQYF,TGCAGTGCTAGTGGCCTAGCGGGAGGAACTCTCTACGAGCAGTACTTC